This T cell receptor beta chain was observed in a study of T cell repertoires in cytomegalovirus infection. This CDR3 region has 16 residues. With 3 bases removed from V and 6 bases from J, the gap between germline ends came to 17 bases. CDR1 SEHNR and CDR2 FQNEAQ come from the germline V gene (reference sequence). This clonotype showed up just a few times. The antigen remains undetermined. TCRdb reprocessed the reads with MiXCR, giving one entry per CDR3 protein. The profile shows some 800,000 distinct CDR3 sequences, approximately 29% of them singletons. V and J are TRBV7-9 and TRBJ1-4, with D maybe TRBD1 (5 bases). This TCR was recovered from a human donor in good health (CMV status not recorded). Some clones in this sample may be carry-over from other donors' samples. Sequenced material: cultured CD8+ T cells from PBMCs, taken from culture after CMV antigen stimulation. CDR3 protein: CASSLDGARRHEKLFF. The CDR3 DNA reads as TGTGCCAGCAGCTTGGATGGGGCCAGGAGGCATGAAAAACTGTTTTTT. Drawing the rest from reference TRBV7-9 and TRBJ1-4, the complete variable domain is DTGVSQNPRHKITKRGQNVTFRCDPISEHNRLYWYRQTLGQGPEFLTYFQNEAQLEKSRLLSDRFSAERPKGSFSTLEIQRTEQGDSAMYLCASSLDGARRHEKLFFGSGTQLSVL.